This TCR beta chain was profiled in a study of spatial heterogeneity in lung cancer. Unique molecular identifiers tagged every individual TCR cDNA molecule. TCRdb re-called the 5' RACE reads with MiXCR, one entry per CDR3 protein. Among roughly 79,000 distinct CDR3 sequences, around 7.8% were seen once, and the ten largest hold almost 7%. This clonotype was recorded many times. Regarding time point: sample taken at primary tumor resection. 72 TRACERx patients with early, untreated non-small cell lung cancer donated samples. The sequenced material consisted of unsorted whole RNA from tumor, nontumor lung or frozen PBMC. V was clipped by 2 bases and J by 9 bases; unmatched bases: 4. This CDR3 spans 14 amino acids. Germline CDR1 and CDR2: LGHDT and YNNKEL (reference sequence).

The sequencing used PBMCs, collected at surgery. The receptor was derived from a male donor with early-stage non-small cell lung cancer. This chain connects TRBV3-1 to TRBJ1-6; TRBD1 matches at 7 bases. This CDR3 is CASSQRQGTSPLHF. DNA for the CDR3: TGTGCCAGCAGCCAAAGACAGGGCACTTCACCCCTCCACTTT.